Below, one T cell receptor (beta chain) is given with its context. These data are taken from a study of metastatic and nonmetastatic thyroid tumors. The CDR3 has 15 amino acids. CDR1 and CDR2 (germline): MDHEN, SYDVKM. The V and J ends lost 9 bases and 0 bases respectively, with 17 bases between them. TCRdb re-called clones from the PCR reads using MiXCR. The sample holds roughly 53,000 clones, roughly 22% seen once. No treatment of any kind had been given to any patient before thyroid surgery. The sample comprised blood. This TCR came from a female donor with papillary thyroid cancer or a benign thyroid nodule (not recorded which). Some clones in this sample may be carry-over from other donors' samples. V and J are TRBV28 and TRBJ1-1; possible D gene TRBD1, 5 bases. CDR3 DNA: TGTGCCAGAAGACCGTTGGGGCTCCTGAACACTGAAGCTTTCTTT. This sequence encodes CARRPLGLLNTEAFF.